The present T cell receptor (beta chain) was sequenced within a study of blood T cells in healthy people across ages. A second PCR of roughly 7 to 11 cycles used a sample-barcoded 5' primer and a J-beta primer mix. All cDNA molecules were each tagged by a template-switch adaptor with 12 random nucleotides. TCRdb reanalysed the 5' RACE reads using MiXCR and keeps one entry per CDR3 protein. Altogether 700,000 to 800,000 distinct CDR3 sequences are present, more than 40% being singletons, with the ten largest covering under 25%. On this clonotype: The antigen remains unidentified.

The CDR3 runs 15 residues. V lost 3 bases, J lost 2 bases, and 4 bases stayed unmatched. Germline V gene sequence: CDR1 MNHEY, CDR2 SMNVEV (reference sequence). Study conclusions and caveats: The unsorted PBMCs prevented any conclusive comparison of naive versus antigen-experienced cells.

Source material: blood. The source is a woman aged 60-70 years in good health. The J gene is TRBJ2-7, the V gene TRBV27; 10 positions match TRBD2. The DNA for the CDR3 is TGTGCCAGCAGTTTTTCAGCGGGAGGGCCCTACGAGCAGTACTTC. It encodes CASSFSAGGPYEQYF.